What follows are 23 T cell receptor beta chains derived from one specimen sequenced in a study of a mutant IDH1 vaccine in newly diagnosed glioma. Using immunoSEQ multiplex PCR, the repertoire was profiled, and TCRdb retains in-frame clones only, with some absent. The data contain about 100,000 clones, about 80% of them singletons. Time point here: baseline, week 1 (first vaccination visit). Treatment: pre-vaccination baseline after standard-of-care therapy. Sequenced here: PBMCs, sampled from a glioma patient treated with radiotherapy, temozolomide or both. The receptors shown here come from a man in his forties or fifties with glioma.

This clone was counted only a few times. The rearrangement joins TRBV7-2 to TRBJ1-3; D gene ambiguous. Trimming took 2 bases from V and 0 from J, leaving 11 bases between them. CDR3 length: 16 amino acids. Germline loops: CDR1 SGHTA, CDR2 FQGNSA. The CDR3 protein is CASSLSSFPSGNTIYF. As DNA, the CDR3 is TGTGCCAGCAGCTTATCTAGTTTTCCCTCTGGAAACACCATATATTTT.

The chain carries TRBV6-6 and TRBJ2-7; D possibly matches TRBD1 or TRBD2 (5 bases each). V lost 5 bases, J lost 3 bases, and 11 bases lay in between. Germline V gives CDR1 MNHNY, CDR2 SVGAGI (reference sequence). This CDR3 is 13 amino acids long. The DNA of the CDR3 is TGTGCCAGCAGTGGAGGAGACAGCTACGAGCAGTACTTC. This translates into CASSGGDSYEQYF.

The V gene is TRBV9, the J gene TRBJ1-3; D remains unclear. This CDR3 spans 12 amino acids. Trimming left V 4 bases short and J 4 bases short, with 6 bases between. CDR1 SGDLS and CDR2 YYNGEE come from the germline V gene. DNA for the CDR3: TGTGCCAGCAGCCGACAAGGAAACACCATATATTTT. Translation gives CASSRQGNTIYF. The full variable domain, completed using reference TRBV9 and TRBJ1-3, is DSGVTQTPKHLITATGQRVTLRCSPRSGDLSVYWYQQSLDQGLQFLIQYYNGEERAKGNILERFSAQQFPDLHSELNLSSLELGDSALYFCASSRQGNTIYFGEGSWLTVV.

The chain links TRBV6-6 to TRBJ2-4; D may be TRBD2 (6 bases). Germline loops: CDR1 MNHNY, CDR2 SVGAGI (reference sequence). The CDR3 has 14 amino acids. V lost 6 bases to trimming and J lost 2 bases, with 11 bases between them. The CDR3 coding sequence is TGTGCCAGCAGGGAGGGTGGGACCAAAAACATTCAGTACTTC. This encodes CASREGGTKNIQYF.

In this sample, this clone turned up a few times. The chain is built from TRBV25-1 and TRBJ1-1; D is ambiguous. Germline V gene sequence: CDR1 MGHDK, CDR2 SYGVNS. The V end lost 0 bases, the J end lost 1 base, and 18 bases lay between the germline ends. This CDR3 is 18 amino acids long. The CDR3 reads CASSEYIQAGGRNTEAFF. DNA for the CDR3: TGTGCCAGCAGTGAATATATTCAAGCGGGAGGGCGGAACACTGAAGCTTTCTTT.

The chain employs TRBV4-2 and TRBJ2-7, with D tentatively TRBD2 (6 bases). V lost 4 bases, J lost 0 bases, and 10 bases lay in between. The CDR3 totals 14 residues. CDR1 LGHNA and CDR2 YNFKEQ come from the germline V gene. CDR3 DNA: TGTGCCAGCAGCCCCAGGACTAACTCCTACGAGCAGTACTTC. As protein: CASSPRTNSYEQYF.

V and J are TRBV7-6 and TRBJ2-2, with 8 bases lining up with TRBD1. This CDR3 is 19 amino acids long. CDR1 and CDR2 from the germline V gene are SGHVS and FNYEAQ. After removal of 4 bases from V and 1 base from J, the junction contained 14 bases not matched to a gene. The CDR3 region has the DNA TGTGCCAGCAGCTCGTCGGGACTCAGGGGGCCGATGAACACCGGGGAGCTGTTTTTT. It encodes CASSSSGLRGPMNTGELFF.

This clone was observed at least ten times. The CDR3: CASSYGRLNTEAFF. Here the CDR3 DNA reads TGTGCCAGCAGTTATGGGAGGTTGAACACTGAAGCTTTCTTT. The genes are TRBV28 and TRBJ1-1; D uncertain. V gave up 4 bases and J gave up 0 bases, with 9 bases separating them. Germline loops: CDR1 MDHEN, CDR2 SYDVKM. The CDR3 is made up of 14 amino acids.

This clone was seen repeatedly, ten times or more. This sequence joins TRBV5-1 and TRBJ2-2; D gene ambiguous. The CDR3 length is 14 residues. The V gene's germline CDR1 is SGHRS and CDR2 YFSETQ. The V end lost 0 bases, the J end lost 3 bases, and 6 bases lay between the germline ends. CDR3 sequence: CASSLGAYTGELFF. CDR3 sequence (DNA): TGCGCCAGCAGCTTGGGCGCATACACCGGGGAGCTGTTTTTT.

The rearrangement joins TRBV28 to TRBJ1-2, with no clear D. The CDR3 is 14 amino acids. With 2 bases removed from V and 6 bases from J, the gap between germline ends came to 13 bases. Germline V gives CDR1 MDHEN, CDR2 SYDVKM. The CDR3 spells CASSLGAHWNGYTF. The CDR3 coding sequence is TGTGCCAGCAGTTTAGGAGCCCACTGGAATGGCTACACCTTC.

This clone was observed a handful of times. The rearrangement uses TRBV19 and TRBJ1-5; no firm D call. Trimming took off 7 bases at V and 7 bases at J, with 20 bases between the two ends. The germline CDR1 and CDR2 sequences are LNHDA and SQIVND (reference sequence). The CDR3 is 15 amino acids. Here the CDR3 DNA reads TGTGCCAGTACCTCGGTTAGGACGGCAGGACAGCCCCAGCATTTT. Protein product: CASTSVRTAGQPQHF.

The chain is built from TRBV6-4 and TRBJ1-1; no firm D call. This CDR3 is 14 amino acids long. From germline, CDR1 is MRHNA and CDR2 SNTAGT. V was cut by 9 bases and J by 3 bases, with 17 bases left in between. The CDR3 loop reads CARSSRRGYTEAFF. The CDR3 nucleotides are TGTGCCAGGTCCAGTCGGAGAGGTTACACTGAAGCTTTCTTT.

The rearrangement uses TRBV7-2 and TRBJ2-1, with 10 positions matching TRBD1. This CDR3 spans 14 amino acids. V dropped 5 bases and J dropped 11; count of bases not matched to a gene: 9. Germline CDR1 SGHTA, CDR2 FQGNSA. The CDR3 DNA reads TGTGCCAGCAGCCCGGGACAGGGGAGGGGGAAGCAGTTCTTC. This codes for CASSPGQGRGKQFF.

V is TRBV7-6 and J is TRBJ2-6; no clear D. Germline-derived CDR1 and CDR2 are SGHVS and FNYEAQ. The CDR3 spans 16 residues. Trimming pared 1 base from V and 0 bases from J, leaving 7 bases between. CDR3 in amino acids: CASSLDGFSGANVLTF. In nucleotides, the CDR3 is TGTGCCAGCAGCTTAGACGGATTCTCTGGGGCCAACGTCCTGACTTTC.

This chain links TRBV6-5 with TRBJ2-3; tentatively, D is TRBD2 (5 bases). Germline V gene data show CDR1 as MNHEY and CDR2 as SVGAGI. This CDR3 has 13 amino acids. Trimming left V 8 bases short and J 1 base short, with 10 bases between. The CDR3 loop reads CASGLGGTDTQYF. In DNA, the CDR3 is TGTGCCAGCGGGCTCGGGGGCACAGATACGCAGTATTTT.

This chain uses TRBV5-1 with TRBJ2-1; D possibly corresponds to TRBD1 (5 bases). With 0 bases removed from V and 5 bases from J, the gap between germline ends came to 9 bases. This CDR3 is built from 14 residues. CDR1 and CDR2 from the germline V gene are SGHRS and YFSETQ. The CDR3 DNA follows: TGCGCCAGCAGCTTGGGTGACAGCCACAATGAGCAGTTCTTC. As protein: CASSLGDSHNEQFF.

The J gene is TRBJ2-7, the V gene TRBV6-6, with a tentative D call TRBD1 (5 bases). The length of the CDR3 is 15 residues. From germline, CDR1 is MNHNY and CDR2 SVGAGI (reference sequence). Trimming removed 0 bases from V and 2 bases from J, with 11 bases in between. The CDR3 coding sequence is TGTGCCAGCAGTTACTCGCAGGGAAATCCCTACGAGCAGTACTTC. It codes for CASSYSQGNPYEQYF.

The chain recombines TRBV5-1 with TRBJ2-7; D gene ambiguous. Germline V gene data show CDR1 as SGHRS and CDR2 as YFSETQ. The CDR3 extends over 15 amino acids. The ends were cut back, 0 bases at V and 2 bases at J, with 12 bases in the middle. The CDR3 reads CASSLARSLPYEQYF. DNA of the CDR3: TGCGCCAGCAGCTTGGCCCGGTCCTTACCCTACGAGCAGTACTTC.

The genes are TRBV6-5 and TRBJ2-5, with 9 bases aligning to TRBD2. CDR3 length equals 15 residues. The germline CDR1 and CDR2 sequences are MNHEY and SVGAGI. V lost 5 bases and J lost 5; bases outside the gene matches: 9. CDR3 sequence reads: CASSRSSGTLETQYF. The CDR3 coding sequence is TGTGCCAGCAGTAGGTCTAGCGGGACCTTGGAGACCCAGTACTTC.

This chain links TRBV14 with TRBJ2-3; 8 bases align to TRBD2. The ends lost 0 bases at V and 7 bases at J; junction bases unmatched: 18. Germline CDR1 SGHDN, CDR2 FVKESK. The CDR3 runs 19 residues. CDR3 sequence reads: CASSQDRVSGARPVNTQYF. CDR3 coding DNA: TGTGCCAGCAGCCAAGATCGGGTTAGCGGGGCCCGGCCGGTGAATACGCAGTATTTT.

The sample holds one count of this clone. J is TRBJ1-2 and V is TRBV9, with no clear D. Trimming left V 0 bases short and J 1 base short, with 7 bases between. This CDR3 spans 14 amino acids. Germline CDR1 and CDR2: SGDLS and YYNGEE. The CDR3 here is CASSVDDFNYGYTF. CDR3 nucleotide sequence: TGTGCCAGCAGCGTAGATGACTTTAACTATGGCTACACCTTC.

The chain is built from TRBV25-1 and TRBJ1-3; D is perhaps TRBD1 (5 bases). Trimming shortened V by 3 bases and J by 3 bases, and 6 bases separated the two germline ends. Germline CDR1 is MGHDK and CDR2 is SYGVNS. The CDR3 is made up of 13 amino acids. The CDR3 region is CASSEGVGNTIYF. DNA for the CDR3: TGTGCCAGCAGTGAGGGGGTTGGAAACACCATATATTTT.

The V and J genes are TRBV2 and TRBJ1-5; tentatively, D is TRBD1 (5 bases). The CDR3 runs 16 residues. The V end lost 0 bases, the J end lost 6 bases, and 15 bases lay between the germline ends. Germline V gives CDR1 SNHLY, CDR2 FYNNEI. In nucleotides, the CDR3 is TGTGCCAGCAGTGAAGCTATCCCCGGGGGAAGTCAGCCCCAGCATTTT. It specifies CASSEAIPGGSQPQHF.